These 8 T cell receptor beta chains share one sample of origin, sequenced in a study of cytomegalovirus exposure and HLA in healthy donors. The primer mix had 60 Vbeta and 13 Jbeta primers. Profiling relied on immunoSEQ multiplex PCR, and the TCRdb table lists in-frame clones only, not all of them. The sample includes tens of thousands of clones. Sequencing was done on a sample of PBMCs. Receptor source: a woman under 40 in good health and CMV-seronegative.

V usage is TRBV6-4 and J usage is TRBJ2-1, with 10 bases fitting TRBD1. The CDR3 length is 15 residues. Germline assignment: CDR1 MRHNA and CDR2 SNTAGT. The V segment lost 0 bases and the J segment 5 bases; nucleotides outside the gene matches: 1. CDR3: CASSDSTGGDNEQFF. CDR3 DNA sequence: TGTGCCAGCAGTGACTCGACAGGGGGCGACAATGAGCAGTTCTTC.

This chain joins TRBV30 and TRBJ2-6; D is unclear. This CDR3 is built from 14 residues. Germline loops: CDR1 GTSNPN, CDR2 SVGIG (reference sequence). Trimming stripped 7 bases from V and 2 bases from J, with 12 bases between. DNA of the CDR3: TGTGCCTCAGACCCCCGGGCTGGGGCCAACGTCCTGACTTTC. The encoded protein is CASDPRAGANVLTF. Full variable domain (rest looked up from reference TRBV30 and TRBJ2-6): SQTIHQWPATLVQPVGSPLSLECTVEGTSNPNLYWYRQAAGRGLQLLFYSVGIGQISSEVPQNLSASRPQDRQFILSSKKLLLSDSGFYLCASDPRAGANVLTFGAGSRLTVL.

V gene TRBV28 combines with J gene TRBJ1-3, with D uncertain. The germline gives CDR1 MDHEN, CDR2 SYDVKM. This CDR3 is 13 amino acids long. The V and J ends lost 4 bases and 4 bases respectively, with 8 bases between them. The CDR3 region has the DNA TGTGCCAGCAGTTCCTCTCCCGGAAACACCATATATTTT. Protein product: CASSSSPGNTIYF.

V and J are TRBV19 and TRBJ2-3, with D hard to call. Trimming cost V 5 bases and J 2 bases, with 14 bases left between them. Germline-derived CDR1 and CDR2 are LNHDA and SQIVND (reference sequence). This CDR3 comprises 15 residues. The CDR3 protein is CASSLQVRSTDTQYF. CDR3 sequence (DNA): TGTGCCAGTAGTTTACAAGTAAGATCCACAGATACGCAGTATTTT.

The V and J genes are TRBV6-6 and TRBJ1-2; D is possibly TRBD1 (5 bases). V was cut by 1 base and J by 8 bases, with 8 bases left in between. The germline V gene encodes CDR1 MNHNY and CDR2 SVGAGI (reference sequence). The CDR3 has 12 residues. The CDR3 sequence is CASSYFRAGYTF. CDR3 nucleotides: TGTGCCAGCAGTTACTTCAGGGCGGGCTACACCTTC.

The chain uses TRBV7-2 and TRBJ2-7, with a possible D match to TRBD1 (5 bases). CDR1 is SGHTA, CDR2 FQGNSA, per germline. Trimming cost V 5 bases and J 2 bases, with 16 bases left between them. The CDR3 has 15 residues. CDR3 bases: TGTGCCAGCAGCCCGCGGACATCGAGCGCCTACGAGCAGTACTTC. Its protein is CASSPRTSSAYEQYF.

This chain connects TRBV27 to TRBJ1-5; D unclear. The germline V gene encodes CDR1 MNHEY and CDR2 SMNVEV (reference sequence). V shed 5 bases and J shed 7 bases, with 15 bases lying between them. CDR3 length: 14 amino acids. The CDR3 region is CASSPTPWRQPQHF. The CDR3, as DNA: TGTGCCAGCAGTCCTACCCCGTGGAGGCAGCCCCAGCATTTT.

The chain has TRBV9 and TRBJ2-7; 8 nucleotides line up with TRBD1. Germline CDR1 is SGDLS and CDR2 is YYNGEE. Trimming at V came to 2 bases and at J to 1 base, leaving 2 bases not matched to a gene. This CDR3 is 14 amino acids long. The CDR3 loop reads CASSVRTGSYEQYF. The CDR3 bases are TGTGCCAGCAGCGTTCGGACAGGGTCCTACGAGCAGTACTTC.